This entry concerns a single TCR beta chain. Its antigen is unidentified. This sample stems from a study of shared clonotypes between healthy human individuals. Positively selected for CCR7, the CD45RO-negative cells used as naive CD8 cells excluded terminally differentiated effector memory CD45RA+ cells. Germline loops: CDR1 MNHEY, CDR2 SVGAGI. CDR3 length equals 11 residues. V lost 7 bases and J 4 bases, leaving 6 bases between the germline ends. The study's findings and limits: Non-shared clonotypes had lower generation probabilities than clonotypes shared by all four sorted-subset donors.

Some 30,000 T cell genomes, or about 0.2 ug DNA, went into the sorted-subset replicate PCRs. Profiled with immunoSEQ multiplex PCR; TCRdb holds only in-frame clones, not every one. The profile shows approximately 810,000 clones, over 90% of them singletons. The chain is built from TRBV6-5 and TRBJ2-3; unclear D gene. Source material: naive CD8+ T cells sorted from blood. This TCR derives from a man aged 25-45 years in good health. Here the CDR3 reads CASTQADTQYF. CDR3 DNA sequence: TGTGCCAGCACGCAGGCAGATACGCAGTATTTT.